This T cell receptor beta chain was found in a study of T cells after yellow fever vaccination. TCRdb independently ran MiXCR on the 5' RACE reads; one entry per CDR3 protein. This sample has over 110,000 distinct CDR3 sequences, with roughly 8% found just once. This clonotype appeared many times. Germline-derived CDR1 and CDR2 are DFQATT and SNEGSKA (reference sequence). Between the trimmed V and J ends, which lost 5 bases and 4 bases, there was a span of 7 bases. The CDR3 consists of 11 residues. The genes are TRBV20-1 and TRBJ2-3; D ambiguous. This material consisted of CD4+ T cells sorted from PBMCs, taken 5 days after the yellow fever booster vaccination. The source is a man younger than 45 who received the YFV17D yellow fever vaccine. CDR3: CSAESADTQYF. As DNA, the CDR3 is TGCAGTGCTGAGAGCGCAGATACGCAGTATTTT.